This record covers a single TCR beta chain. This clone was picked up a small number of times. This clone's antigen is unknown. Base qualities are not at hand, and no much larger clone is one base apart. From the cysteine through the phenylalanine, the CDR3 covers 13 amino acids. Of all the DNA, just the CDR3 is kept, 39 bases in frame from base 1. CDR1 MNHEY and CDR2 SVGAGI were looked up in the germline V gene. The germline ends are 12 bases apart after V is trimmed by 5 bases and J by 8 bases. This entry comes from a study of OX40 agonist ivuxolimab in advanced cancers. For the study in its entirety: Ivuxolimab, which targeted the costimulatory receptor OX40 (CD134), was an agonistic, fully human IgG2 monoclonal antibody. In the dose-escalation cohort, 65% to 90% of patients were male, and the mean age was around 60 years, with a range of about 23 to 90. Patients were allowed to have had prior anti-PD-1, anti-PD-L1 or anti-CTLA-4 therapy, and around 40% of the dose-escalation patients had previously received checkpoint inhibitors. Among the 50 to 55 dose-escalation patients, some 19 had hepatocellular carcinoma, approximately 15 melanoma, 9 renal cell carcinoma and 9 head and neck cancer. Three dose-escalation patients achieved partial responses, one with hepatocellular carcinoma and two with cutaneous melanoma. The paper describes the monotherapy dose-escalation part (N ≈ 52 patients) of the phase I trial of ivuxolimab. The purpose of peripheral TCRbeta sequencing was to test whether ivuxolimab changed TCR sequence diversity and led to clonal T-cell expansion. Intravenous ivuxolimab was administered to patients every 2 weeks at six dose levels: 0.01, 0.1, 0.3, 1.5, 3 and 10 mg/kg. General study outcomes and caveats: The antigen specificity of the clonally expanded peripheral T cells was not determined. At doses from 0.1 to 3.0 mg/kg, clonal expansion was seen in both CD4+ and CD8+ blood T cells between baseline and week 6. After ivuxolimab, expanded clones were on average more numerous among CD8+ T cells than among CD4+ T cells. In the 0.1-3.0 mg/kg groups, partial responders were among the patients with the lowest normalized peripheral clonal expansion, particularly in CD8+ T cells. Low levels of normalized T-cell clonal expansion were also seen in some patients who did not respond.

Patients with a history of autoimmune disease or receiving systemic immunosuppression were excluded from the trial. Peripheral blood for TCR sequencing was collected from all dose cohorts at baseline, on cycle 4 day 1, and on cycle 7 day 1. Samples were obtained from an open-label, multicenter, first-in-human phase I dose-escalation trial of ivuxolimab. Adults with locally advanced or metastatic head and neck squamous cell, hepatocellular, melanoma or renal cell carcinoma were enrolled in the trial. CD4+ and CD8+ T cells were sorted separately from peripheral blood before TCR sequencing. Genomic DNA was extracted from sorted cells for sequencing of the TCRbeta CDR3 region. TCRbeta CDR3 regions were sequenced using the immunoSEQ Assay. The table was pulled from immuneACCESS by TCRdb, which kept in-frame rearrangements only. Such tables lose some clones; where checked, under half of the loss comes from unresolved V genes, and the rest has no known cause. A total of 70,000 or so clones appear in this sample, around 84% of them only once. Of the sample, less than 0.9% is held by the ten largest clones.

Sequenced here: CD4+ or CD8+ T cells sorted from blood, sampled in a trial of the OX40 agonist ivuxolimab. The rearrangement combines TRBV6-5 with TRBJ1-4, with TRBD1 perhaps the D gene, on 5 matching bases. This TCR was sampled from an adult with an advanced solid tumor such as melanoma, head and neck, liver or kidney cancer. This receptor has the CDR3 CASSPTRGEKLFF. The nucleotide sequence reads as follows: TGTGCCAGCAGTCCCACTCGGGGGGAAAAACTGTTTTTT.